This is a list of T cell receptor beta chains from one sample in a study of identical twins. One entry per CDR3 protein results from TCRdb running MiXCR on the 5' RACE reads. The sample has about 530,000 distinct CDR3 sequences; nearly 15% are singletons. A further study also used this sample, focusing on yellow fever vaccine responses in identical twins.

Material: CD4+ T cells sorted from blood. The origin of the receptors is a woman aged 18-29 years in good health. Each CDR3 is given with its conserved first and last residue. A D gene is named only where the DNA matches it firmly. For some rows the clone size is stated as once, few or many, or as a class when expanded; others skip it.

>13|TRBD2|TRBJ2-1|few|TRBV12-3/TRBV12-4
CASSLGGRAEQFF
TGTGCCAGCAGTTTGGGGGGGAGGGCTGAGCAGTTCTTC
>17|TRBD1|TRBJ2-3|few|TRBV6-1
CASSVQGASPSTDTQYF
TGTGCCAGCAGTGTACAGGGGGCGAGTCCTAGCACAGATACGCAGTATTTT
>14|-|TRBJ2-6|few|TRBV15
CATSRASGANVLTF
TGTGCCACCAGCAGGGCCTCTGGGGCCAACGTCCTGACTTTC
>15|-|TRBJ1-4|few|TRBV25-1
CASSKSGGNNEKLFF
TGTGCCAGCAGTAAAAGCGGGGGGAACAATGAAAAACTGTTTTTT
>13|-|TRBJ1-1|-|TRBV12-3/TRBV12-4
CASSSWRGAEAFF
TGTGCCAGCAGTTCCTGGCGGGGGGCTGAAGCTTTCTTT
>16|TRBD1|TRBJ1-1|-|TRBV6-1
CASSKTGTGGITEAFF
TGTGCCAGCAGTAAAACCGGGACAGGGGGTATTACTGAAGCTTTCTTT
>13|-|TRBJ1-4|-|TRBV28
CASNKQKREKLFF
TGTGCCAGCAACAAACAGAAACGTGAAAAACTGTTTTTT
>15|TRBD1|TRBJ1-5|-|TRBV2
CASGDRVGETQPQHF
TGTGCCAGCGGGGACAGGGTTGGGGAAACTCAGCCCCAGCATTTT
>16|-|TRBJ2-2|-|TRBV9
CASSVRTPTSTGELFF
TGTGCCAGCAGCGTTCGAACTCCCACGTCGACCGGGGAGCTGTTTTTT
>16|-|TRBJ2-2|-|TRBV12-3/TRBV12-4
CASSLRQGRGTGELFF
TGTGCCAGCAGTCTAAGGCAGGGACGGGGCACCGGGGAGCTGTTTTTT
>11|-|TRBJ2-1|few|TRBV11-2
CASSLTREKQF
TGTGCCAGCAGCTTAACCCGGGAAAAACAATTC
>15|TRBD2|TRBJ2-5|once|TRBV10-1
CASSTGTSQGETQYF
TGCGCCAGCAGCACCGGGACTAGCCAGGGGGAGACCCAGTACTTC
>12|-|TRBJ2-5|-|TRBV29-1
CSVRSGGETQYF
TGCAGCGTTCGTAGCGGTGGAGAGACCCAGTACTTC
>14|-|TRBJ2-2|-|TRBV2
CASSKDDYTGELFF
TGTGCCAGCAGTAAGGACGATTACACCGGGGAGCTGTTTTTT
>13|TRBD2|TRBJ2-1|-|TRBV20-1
CSGLAGAYNEQFF
TGCAGTGGGCTAGCGGGGGCCTACAATGAGCAGTTCTTC
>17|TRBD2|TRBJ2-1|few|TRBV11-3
CASSRRLAGVSYNEQFF
TGTGCCAGCAGCCGGAGACTAGCGGGAGTGTCCTACAATGAGCAGTTCTTC
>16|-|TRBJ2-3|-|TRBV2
CASRRTPGRLADTQYF
TGTGCCAGCAGACGGACACCGGGTAGGTTAGCAGATACGCAGTATTTT
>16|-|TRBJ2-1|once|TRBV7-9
CASSPGRGSNYNEQFF
TGTGCCAGCAGCCCCGGGCGAGGGTCCAACTACAATGAGCAGTTCTTC
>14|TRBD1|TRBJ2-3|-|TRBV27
CATPPGQGTDTQYF
TGTGCCACCCCACCGGGACAGGGCACAGATACGCAGTATTTT
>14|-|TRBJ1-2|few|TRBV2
CASEGIAPNYGYTF
TGTGCCAGCGAGGGGATAGCCCCTAACTATGGCTACACCTTC
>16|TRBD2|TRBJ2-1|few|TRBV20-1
CSARGERGHTYNEQFF
TGCAGTGCTAGGGGCGAGCGGGGCCATACCTACAATGAGCAGTTCTTC
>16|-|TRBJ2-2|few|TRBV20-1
CSARDSAGSNTGELFF
TGCAGTGCTAGAGATTCTGCAGGATCGAACACCGGGGAGCTGTTTTTT